This TCR beta chain was retrieved from a study of sequential checkpoint blockade in melanoma. About the study: Arm A got nivolumab then ipilimumab; arm B the reverse, 1:1. Both treatment sequences were followed by maintenance nivolumab.

Clones were read by immunoSEQ multiplex PCR, and TCRdb kept only the in-frame ones, dropping some. The data contain 4,000 to 5,500 clones, over 70% of them singletons. Treatment specified: randomized to nivolumab then ipilimumab (arm A) or the reverse (arm B). The CDR3 contains 14 residues. J gave up 2 bases and V 7 bases, and 6 bases lay outside the gene matches. CDR1 is MNHNS and CDR2 is SASEGT in the germline V gene. This chain joins TRBV6-1 and TRBJ2-3; TRBD1 aligns across 7 bases. The sequence came from a human donor with melanoma. Sequencing was performed on CD8+ T cells sorted from blood (inferred from file names), taken from a patient given nivolumab and ipilimumab in sequence. The CDR3 nucleotides are TGTGCCAGCAAGACAGGGTTCAACACAGATACGCAGTATTTT. Residues: CASKTGFNTDTQYF.